This T cell receptor (beta chain) originates from a study of blood T cell repertoires in COVID-19. Everyone who took part was 18 to 89 years old, and they came from roughly 25 US areas. Cohort 3 recovery required two negative PCRs, clearance, or symptom resolution. The CDR3 runs to 13 residues. Trimming at V came to 6 bases and at J to 8 bases, leaving 4 bases not matched to a gene. CDR1 and CDR2 (germline): MNHEY, SMNVEV (reference sequence). Assay: immunoSEQ multiplex PCR; the TCRdb copy retains only in-frame clones and omits some. The table includes about 370,000 clones, around 87% detected once. This clone was seen once.

Sequenced sample: PBMCs or T cells enriched from blood (not recorded which). The clonotype comes from a man aged 18 to 29 who had recovered from COVID-19. The chain has TRBV27 and TRBJ1-2; 12 positions agree with TRBD1. CDR3 protein: CASSFGTGGGYTF. DNA of the CDR3: TGTGCCAGCAGCTTTGGGACAGGGGGCGGCTACACCTTC.